This T cell receptor (beta chain) was observed in a study of early T cells in non-severe SARS-CoV-2 infection. Study results and caveats: The matching step, a VDJdb search, favored anti-spike CD8 responses and missed private and CD4 specificities.

This clonotype was seen repeatedly, ten times or more. As yet, its antigen is unknown. Researchers tagged individual cDNA molecules with unique molecular identifiers. From the 5' RACE reads, TCRdb called clonotypes with MiXCR, one entry per CDR3 protein. This sample has 69,000 or so distinct CDR3 sequences; 4.6% occur once, and the top ten carry approximately 3.6%. Trimming took 0 bases from V and 9 from J; bases not matched to a gene: 5. The germline V gene has CDR1 SGDLS and CDR2 YYNGEE. This CDR3 region has 15 residues. The sequencing here drew on whole blood, taken at baseline. The receptor comes from an adult who was a healthcare worker with PCR-confirmed SARS-CoV-2 infection or an uninfected control (not recorded which). The donor label of this sample is uncertain. V and J are TRBV9 and TRBJ1-6; 8 bases match TRBD1. The DNA for the CDR3 is TGTGCCAGCAGCGTAGCCGACAGGGGAAGTTCACCCCTCCACTTT. Amino acids: CASSVADRGSSPLHF.